The clone carrying this TCR beta chain was picked up a small number of times. The CDR3 contains 12 residues. The V gene's germline CDR1 is SGHDN and CDR2 FVKESK. With 1 base removed from V and 9 bases from J, the gap between germline ends came to 7 bases. TCRdb used MiXCR to reprocess the RT-PCR reads, holding one entry per CDR3 protein. The sample includes about 520,000 distinct CDR3 sequences, roughly 23% of them seen just once. The data originate from a study of response to subunit inactivated influenza vaccine. The sequence was collected from a man aged 50-59 years who received an inactivated influenza vaccine. The rearrangement links TRBV14 to TRBJ2-4; unclear D gene. The sequences come from CD4+ T cells sorted from PBMCs, collected 4 to 6 days after vaccination. For the CDR3, the DNA is TGTGCCAGCAGCCAAGGTCGGGTCATTCAGTACTTC. It specifies CASSQGRVIQYF.